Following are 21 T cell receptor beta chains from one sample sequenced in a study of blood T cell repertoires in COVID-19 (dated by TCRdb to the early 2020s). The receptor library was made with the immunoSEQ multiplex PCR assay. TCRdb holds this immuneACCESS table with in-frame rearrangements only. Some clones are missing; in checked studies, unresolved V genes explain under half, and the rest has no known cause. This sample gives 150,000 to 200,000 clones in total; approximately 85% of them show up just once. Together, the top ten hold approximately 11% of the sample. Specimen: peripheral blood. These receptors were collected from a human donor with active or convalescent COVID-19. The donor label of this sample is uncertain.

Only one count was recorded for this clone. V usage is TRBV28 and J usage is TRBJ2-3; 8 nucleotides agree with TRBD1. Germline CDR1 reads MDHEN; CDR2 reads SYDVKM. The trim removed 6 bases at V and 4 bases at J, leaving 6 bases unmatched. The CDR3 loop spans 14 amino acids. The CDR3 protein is CASRPGQGSDTQYF. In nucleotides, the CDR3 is TGTGCCAGCAGACCCGGACAGGGTTCAGATACGCAGTATTTT.

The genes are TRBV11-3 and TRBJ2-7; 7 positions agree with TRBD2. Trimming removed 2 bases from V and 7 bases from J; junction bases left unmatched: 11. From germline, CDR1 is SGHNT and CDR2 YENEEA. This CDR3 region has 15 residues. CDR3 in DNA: TGTGCCAGCAGCTTATCCGGGACCATGGGGGGGGAGCAGTACTTC. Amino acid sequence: CASSLSGTMGGEQYF.

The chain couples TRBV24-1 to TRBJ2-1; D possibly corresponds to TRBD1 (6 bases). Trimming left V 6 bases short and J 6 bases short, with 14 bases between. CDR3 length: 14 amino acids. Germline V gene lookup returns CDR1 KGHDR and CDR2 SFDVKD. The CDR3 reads CATSSQGSPNEQFF. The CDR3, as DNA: TGTGCCACCAGTTCACAGGGCTCACCCAATGAGCAGTTCTTC.

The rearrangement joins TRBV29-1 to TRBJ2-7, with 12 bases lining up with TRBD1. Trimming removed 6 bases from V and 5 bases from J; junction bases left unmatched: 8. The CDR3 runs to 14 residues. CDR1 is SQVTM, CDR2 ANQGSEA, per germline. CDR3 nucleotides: TGCAGCGTCACCACCGGGACAGGGGGCAACGAGCAGTACTTC. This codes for CSVTTGTGGNEQYF.

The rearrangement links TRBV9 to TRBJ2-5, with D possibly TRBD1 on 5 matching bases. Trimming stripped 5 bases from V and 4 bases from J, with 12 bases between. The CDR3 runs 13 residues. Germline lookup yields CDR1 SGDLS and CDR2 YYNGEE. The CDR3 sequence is CASSQGLGETQYF. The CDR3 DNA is TGTGCCAGCAGTCAGGGCCTCGGAGAGACCCAGTACTTC.

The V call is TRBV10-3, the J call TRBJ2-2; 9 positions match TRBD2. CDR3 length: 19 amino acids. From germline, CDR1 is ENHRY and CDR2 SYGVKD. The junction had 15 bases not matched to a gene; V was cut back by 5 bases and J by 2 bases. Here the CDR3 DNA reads TGTGCCATCAGTAGACGGCATGCGGGGGGGCAGATTAACACCGGGGAGCTGTTTTTT. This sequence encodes CAISRRHAGGQINTGELFF.

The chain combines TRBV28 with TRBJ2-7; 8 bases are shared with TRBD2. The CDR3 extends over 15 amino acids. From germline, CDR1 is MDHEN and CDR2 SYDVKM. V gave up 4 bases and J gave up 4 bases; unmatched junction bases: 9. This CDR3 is CASSYSPGLVYEQYF. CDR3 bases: TGTGCCAGCAGTTATTCACCGGGACTAGTATACGAGCAGTACTTC.

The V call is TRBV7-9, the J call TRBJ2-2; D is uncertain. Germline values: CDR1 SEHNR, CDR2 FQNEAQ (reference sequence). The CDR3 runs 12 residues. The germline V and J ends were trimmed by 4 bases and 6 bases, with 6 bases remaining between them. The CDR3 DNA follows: TGTGCCAGCAGCTCCCTGTCCGGGGAGCTGTTTTTT. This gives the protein CASSSLSGELFF. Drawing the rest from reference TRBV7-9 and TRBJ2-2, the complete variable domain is DTGVSQNPRHKITKRGQNVTFRCDPISEHNRLYWYRQTLGQGPEFLTYFQNEAQLEKSRLLSDRFSAERPKGSFSTLEIQRTEQGDSAMYLCASSSLSGELFFGEGSRLTVL.

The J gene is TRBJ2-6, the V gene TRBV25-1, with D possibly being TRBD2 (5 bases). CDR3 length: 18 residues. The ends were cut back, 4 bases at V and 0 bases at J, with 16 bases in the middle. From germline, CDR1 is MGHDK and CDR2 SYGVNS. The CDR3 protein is CASSAEGLLSSGANVLTF. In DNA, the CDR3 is TGTGCCAGCAGTGCAGAGGGATTGTTAAGCTCTGGGGCCAACGTCCTGACTTTC.

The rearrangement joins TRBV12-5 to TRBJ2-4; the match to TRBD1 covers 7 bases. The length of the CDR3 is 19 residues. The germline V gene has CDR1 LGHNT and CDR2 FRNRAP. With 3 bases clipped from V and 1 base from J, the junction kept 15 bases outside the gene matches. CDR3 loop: CASGFPGQWEGGAKNIQYF. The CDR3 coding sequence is TGTGCTAGTGGTTTCCCGGGACAGTGGGAAGGTGGGGCCAAAAACATTCAGTACTTC.

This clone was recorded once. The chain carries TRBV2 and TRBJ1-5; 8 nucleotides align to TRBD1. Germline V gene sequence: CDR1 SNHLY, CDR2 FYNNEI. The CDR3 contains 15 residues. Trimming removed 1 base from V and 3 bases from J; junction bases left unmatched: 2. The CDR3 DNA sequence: TGTGCCAGCAGTGAAGGGACAGGGATCAATCAGCCCCAGCATTTT. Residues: CASSEGTGINQPQHF.

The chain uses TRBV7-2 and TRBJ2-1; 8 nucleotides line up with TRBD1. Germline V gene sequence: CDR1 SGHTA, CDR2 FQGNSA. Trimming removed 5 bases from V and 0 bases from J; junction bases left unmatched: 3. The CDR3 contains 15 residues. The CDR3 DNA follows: TGTGCCAGCAGCGCCGGGACAGGCTCCTACAATGAGCAGTTCTTC. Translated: CASSAGTGSYNEQFF.

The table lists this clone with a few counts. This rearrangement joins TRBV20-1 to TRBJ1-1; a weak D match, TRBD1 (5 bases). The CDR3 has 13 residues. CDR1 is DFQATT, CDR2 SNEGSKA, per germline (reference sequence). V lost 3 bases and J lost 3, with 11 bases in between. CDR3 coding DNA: TGCAGTGCTAGTAGGGGCAGTGACACTGAAGCTTTCTTT. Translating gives CSASRGSDTEAFF.

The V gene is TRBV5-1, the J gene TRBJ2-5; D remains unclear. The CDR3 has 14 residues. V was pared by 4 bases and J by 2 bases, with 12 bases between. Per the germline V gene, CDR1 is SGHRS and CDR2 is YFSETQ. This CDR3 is CASSPATQQETQYF. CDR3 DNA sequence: TGCGCCAGCAGCCCGGCGACACAACAAGAGACCCAGTACTTC.

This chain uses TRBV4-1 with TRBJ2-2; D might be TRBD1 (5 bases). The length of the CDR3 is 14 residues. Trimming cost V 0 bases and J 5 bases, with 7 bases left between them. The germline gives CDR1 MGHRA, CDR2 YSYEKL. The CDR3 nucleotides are TGCGCCAGCAGCCAAGACAGGGTAACCGGGGAGCTGTTTTTT. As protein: CASSQDRVTGELFF.

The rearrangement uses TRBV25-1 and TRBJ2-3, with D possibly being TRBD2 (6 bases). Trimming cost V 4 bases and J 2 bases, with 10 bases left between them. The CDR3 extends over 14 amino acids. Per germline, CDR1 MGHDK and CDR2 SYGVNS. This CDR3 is CASSGSGPTDTQYF. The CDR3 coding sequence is TGTGCCAGCAGTGGTAGCGGACCCACAGATACGCAGTATTTT.

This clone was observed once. CDR3: CASSFFIANNEQFF. The DNA for the CDR3 is TGTGCCAGCAGTTTTTTTATAGCAAACAATGAGCAGTTCTTC. This rearrangement joins TRBV28 to TRBJ2-1; no clear D. V lost 3 bases to trimming and J lost 5 bases, with 11 bases between them. There are 14 residues in the CDR3. The germline V gene encodes CDR1 MDHEN and CDR2 SYDVKM.

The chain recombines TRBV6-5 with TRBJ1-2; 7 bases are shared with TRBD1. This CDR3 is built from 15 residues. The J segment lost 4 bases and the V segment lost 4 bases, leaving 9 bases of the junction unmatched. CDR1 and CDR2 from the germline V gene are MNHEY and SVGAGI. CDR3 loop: CASSFDQQGSYGYTF. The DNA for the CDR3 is TGTGCCAGCAGTTTCGATCAACAGGGGAGCTATGGCTACACCTTC.

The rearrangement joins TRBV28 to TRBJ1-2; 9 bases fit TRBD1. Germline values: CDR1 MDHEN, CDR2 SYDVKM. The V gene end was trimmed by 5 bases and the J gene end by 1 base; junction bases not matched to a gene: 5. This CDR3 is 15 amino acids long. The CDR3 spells CASSPRTGVNYGYTF. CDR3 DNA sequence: TGTGCCAGCAGTCCGAGGACAGGGGTTAACTATGGCTACACCTTC.

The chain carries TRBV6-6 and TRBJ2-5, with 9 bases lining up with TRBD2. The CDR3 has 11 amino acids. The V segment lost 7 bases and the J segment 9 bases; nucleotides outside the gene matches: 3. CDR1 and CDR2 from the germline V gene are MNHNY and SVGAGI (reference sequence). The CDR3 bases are TGTGCCAGCATGCGGGAGGGCCCCCAGTACTTC. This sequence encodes CASMREGPQYF.

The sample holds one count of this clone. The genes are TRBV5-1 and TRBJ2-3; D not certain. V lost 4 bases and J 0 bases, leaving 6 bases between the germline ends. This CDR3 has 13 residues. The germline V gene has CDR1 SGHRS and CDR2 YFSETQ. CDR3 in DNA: TGCGCCAGCAGCCCTCCCAGCACAGATACGCAGTATTTT. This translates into CASSPPSTDTQYF.